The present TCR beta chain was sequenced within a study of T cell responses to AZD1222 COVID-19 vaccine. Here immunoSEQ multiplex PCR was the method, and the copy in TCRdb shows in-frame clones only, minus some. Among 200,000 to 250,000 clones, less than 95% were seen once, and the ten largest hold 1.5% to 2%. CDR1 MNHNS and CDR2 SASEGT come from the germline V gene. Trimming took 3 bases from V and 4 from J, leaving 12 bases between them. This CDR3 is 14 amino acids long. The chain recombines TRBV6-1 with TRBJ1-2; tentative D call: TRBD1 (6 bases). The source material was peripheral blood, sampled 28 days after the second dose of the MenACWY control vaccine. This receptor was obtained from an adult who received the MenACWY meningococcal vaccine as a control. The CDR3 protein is CASSDGGRSYGYTF. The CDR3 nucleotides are TGTGCCAGCAGTGACGGGGGGCGCAGCTATGGCTACACCTTC.